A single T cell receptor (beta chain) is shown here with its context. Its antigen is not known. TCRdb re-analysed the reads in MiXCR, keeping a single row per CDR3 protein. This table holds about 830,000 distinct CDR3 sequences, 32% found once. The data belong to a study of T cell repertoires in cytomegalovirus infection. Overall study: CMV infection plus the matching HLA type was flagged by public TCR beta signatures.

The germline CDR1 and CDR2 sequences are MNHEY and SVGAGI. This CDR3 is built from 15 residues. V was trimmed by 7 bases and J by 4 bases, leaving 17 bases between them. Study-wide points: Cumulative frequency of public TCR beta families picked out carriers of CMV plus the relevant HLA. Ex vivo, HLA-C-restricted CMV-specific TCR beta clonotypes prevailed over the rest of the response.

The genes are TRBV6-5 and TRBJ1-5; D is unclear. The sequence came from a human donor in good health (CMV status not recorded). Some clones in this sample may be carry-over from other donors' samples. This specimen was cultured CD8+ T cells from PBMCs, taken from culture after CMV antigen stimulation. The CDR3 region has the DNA TGTGCCAGCACCCCCAGTGCAGGAGGTAATCAGCCCCAGCATTTT. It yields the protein CASTPSAGGNQPQHF.